This T cell receptor (beta chain) was retrieved from a study of CD8 T cells in ankylosing spondylitis. Findings and limits, study-wide: The clones that were linked to disease were reported to be significantly enriched in matched synovial fluid samples from ankylosing spondylitis patients. Certain motif variants had earlier appeared in reactive arthritis synovial fluid and blood.

In this sample, this clonotype turned up a few times. The target antigen is unknown. This CDR3 has 16 amino acids. With V trimmed by 5 bases and J by 0 bases, 8 bases remained unmatched. Germline V gene lookup returns CDR1 SGHAT and CDR2 FQNNGV. Libraries for TCR beta were made by quantitative 5'-RACE with molecular barcodes. TCRdb reprocessed the 5' RACE reads via MiXCR and lists one record per CDR3 protein. The sample has 270,000 or so distinct CDR3 sequences, more than 15% seen once. The source of this sequence is a male donor with ankylosing spondylitis or in good health (not recorded which). The sample taken for sequencing was blood, either unsorted or a sorted T cell fraction (not recorded which). The gene calls are TRBV11-2 and TRBJ1-1; 8 bases agree with TRBD1. CDR3 residues: CASSPDPTGVNTEAFF. The CDR3 nucleotides read TGTGCCAGCAGCCCGGACCCGACAGGGGTGAACACTGAAGCTTTCTTT.